A single sample gave rise to the 30 T cell receptor beta chains below, sequenced in a study of T-cell reconstitution after alpha-beta-depleted transplantation in children (dated by TCRdb to the mid-2010s). Library generation was performed with PCR. Sequencing was performed on an Illumina HiSeq 2500. Molecular barcoding was employed in the preparation of TCR libraries, with unique molecular identifiers being used to normalize TCRbeta repertoire quantification. TCRdb's own reprocessing of the public reads used fastp at Q25 and MiXCR and kept productive beta chains. Merged by CDR3 protein, the rows form single entries marked with the most common genes and DNA. The sample table holds about 230,000 distinct CDR3 sequences, of which more than 10% were seen once. The top ten constitute roughly 2.8% of the sample. Sequencing was performed on PBMCs from the stem cell graft donor, taken from the stem cell graft. These receptors were obtained from a human donor who donated a stem cell graft to a child with acute lymphoblastic leukemia.

This clonotype was found many times. The chain's CDR3 is CASSRDGTLDGYF. The CDR3 DNA follows: TGTGCCAGCAGCCGAGACGGGACTCTAGATGGGTACTTC. J is TRBJ2-7 and V is TRBV7-2; possibly TRBD2 for D (6 bases). CDR3 length: 13 amino acids. V lost 5 bases to trimming and J lost 12 bases, with 20 bases between them. From germline, CDR1 is SGHTA and CDR2 FQGNSA.

This sequence joins TRBV7-2 and TRBJ2-5, with 7 positions matching TRBD1. CDR1 is SGHTA and CDR2 is FQGNSA in the germline V gene. J lost 1 base, V lost 7 bases, and 6 bases had no gene match. The CDR3 consists of 14 residues. CDR3 sequence reads: CASTLGTVQETQYF. CDR3 DNA: TGTGCCAGCACCCTTGGGACAGTCCAAGAGACCCAGTACTTC.

This clonotype was counted at least ten times. The V and J genes are TRBV9 and TRBJ2-7; 7 positions match TRBD1. Looked up from germline, CDR1 is SGDLS and CDR2 is YYNGEE. The J segment lost 3 bases and the V segment lost 5 bases, leaving 5 bases of the junction unmatched. The CDR3 has 13 amino acids. CDR3 DNA sequence: TGTGCCAGCAGTACGGGACAGTTCTACGAGCAGTACTTC. Protein product: CASSTGQFYEQYF.

About this clonotype: Since a much larger clone is just one base distant, this may be a read error. The chain uses TRBV24-1 and TRBJ2-3; TRBD1 might be the D (6 bases). Trimming took 3 bases from V and 13 from J, leaving 13 bases between them. CDR3 length: 12 amino acids. Germline assignment: CDR1 KGHDR and CDR2 SFDVKD. CDR3 coding DNA: TGTGCCACCAGTGATACCAGGACAGTCAAGTATTTT. Translating it yields CATSDTRTVKYF.

The rearrangement links TRBV18 to TRBJ2-5; D gene unclear. The CDR3 spans 14 residues. Trimming cost V 6 bases and J 5 bases, with 16 bases left between them. CDR1 and CDR2 from the germline V gene are KGHSH and LQKENI. The CDR3 coding sequence is TGTGCCAGCTCCCCTCCACAGAGCAGCGAGACCCAGTACTTC. Its translation is CASSPPQSSETQYF.

This clonotype was detected ten times or more. The V gene is TRBV20-1, the J gene TRBJ2-1, with unresolved D. The V gene lost 3 bases and the J gene lost 3 bases, with 15 bases spanning the gap. The CDR3 length is 15 residues. CDR1 DFQATT and CDR2 SNEGSKA come from the germline V gene (reference sequence). DNA of the CDR3: TGCAGTGCTAGTCGGCGTTGGTCCGACTACAATGAGCAGTTCTTC. Amino acid sequence: CSASRRWSDYNEQFF.

This clonotype was recorded many times. V gene TRBV3-1 combines with J gene TRBJ1-1; D gene unclear. This CDR3 has 15 residues. Germline V gene lookup returns CDR1 LGHDT and CDR2 YNNKEL (reference sequence). Trimming stripped 3 bases from V and 0 bases from J, with 11 bases between. CDR3 bases: TGTGCCAGCAGCCAGCAGAGGGTCATGAACACTGAAGCTTTCTTT. Translated: CASSQQRVMNTEAFF.

V usage is TRBV20-1 and J usage is TRBJ2-5, with D possibly being TRBD2 (5 bases). Germline values: CDR1 DFQATT, CDR2 SNEGSKA (reference sequence). V was trimmed by 2 bases and J by 5 bases, leaving 24 bases between them. The CDR3 has 17 amino acids. In nucleotides, the CDR3 is TGCAGTGCTAGAAGGAGAGGCGAGCCGGGGATGGGTGAGACCCAGTACTTC. Its translation: CSARRRGEPGMGETQYF.

There are many counts of this clonotype. This sequence joins TRBV12-3 or TRBV12-4 and TRBJ2-3; maybe TRBD1 (6 bases). CDR3 size: 16 residues. Trimming shortened V by 5 bases and J by 2 bases, and 17 bases separated the two germline ends. Here the CDR3 reads CASSPKQGIITDTQYF. The CDR3 bases are TGTGCCAGCAGTCCAAAACAGGGTATTATCACAGATACGCAGTATTTT.

The chain carries TRBV12-3 or TRBV12-4 and TRBJ1-2; 8 bases align to TRBD1. The CDR3 is made up of 12 amino acids. Trimming took 6 bases from V and 6 from J; bases not matched to a gene: 3. CDR3 residues: CASRQGADGYTF. The DNA of the CDR3 is TGTGCCAGCAGGCAGGGGGCGGATGGCTACACCTTC.

This clonotype was recorded at least ten times. The chain links TRBV9 to TRBJ1-3, with D unclear. Trimming took off 3 bases at V and 5 bases at J, with 12 bases between the two ends. Germline V gives CDR1 SGDLS, CDR2 YYNGEE. CDR3 length equals 14 residues. CDR3 DNA sequence: TGTGCCAGCAGCGGAGAGGGTTCGCGAAACACCATATATTTT. Translating gives CASSGEGSRNTIYF.

This clonotype was detected a few times. The V and J genes are TRBV5-1 and TRBJ2-1, with 7 bases matching TRBD1. The junction had 8 bases not matched to a gene; V was cut back by 1 base and J by 7 bases. Germline V gene lookup returns CDR1 SGHRS and CDR2 YFSETQ. The CDR3 sequence is 15 residues long. The CDR3 loop is CASSLRLDRVNEQFF. The CDR3 coding sequence is TGCGCCAGCAGCTTGCGCCTTGACAGGGTTAATGAGCAGTTCTTC.

This clonotype was detected many times. The chain joins TRBV12-3 or TRBV12-4 to TRBJ2-6, with TRBD1 matching 8 bases. The CDR3 is 13 residues long. The J segment lost 4 bases and the V segment lost 8 bases, leaving 1 base of the junction unmatched. CDR3 in amino acids: CASDRGGANVLTF. The CDR3 region has the DNA TGTGCCAGCGACAGGGGAGGGGCCAACGTCCTGACTTTC.

At least ten counts were recorded for this clonotype. The chain joins TRBV7-9 to TRBJ2-3; 7 bases fit TRBD2. Germline CDR1 SEHNR, CDR2 FQNEAQ (reference sequence). The V gene end was trimmed by 6 bases and the J gene end by 3 bases; junction bases not matched to a gene: 6. This CDR3 is 14 amino acids long. The CDR3 DNA reads as TGTGCCAGCAGTCCCCTCGGGGGGACAGATACGCAGTATTTT. This codes for CASSPLGGTDTQYF.

In its sample, this clonotype was seen many times. CDR3 nucleotides: TGCAGTGCACCCCCCCCTAGCGGGACAGTTGAGCAGTTCTTC. It codes for CSAPPPSGTVEQFF. The rearrangement links TRBV20-1 to TRBJ2-1; TRBD2 matches 9 bases. The V and J ends lost 6 bases and 9 bases, in that order; junction bases with no gene match: 12. The germline V gene encodes CDR1 DFQATT and CDR2 SNEGSKA (reference sequence). This CDR3 is 14 amino acids long.

This clonotype was seen at least ten times. J is TRBJ1-1 and V is TRBV10-3; no reliable D call. This CDR3 is built from 12 residues. V lost 5 bases and J 11 bases, leaving 15 bases between the germline ends. CDR1 is ENHRY, CDR2 SYGVKD, per germline. In DNA, the CDR3 is TGTGCCATCAGTCAAGGGCCCGAGCGGGCTTTCTTT. This codes for CAISQGPERAFF.

This clonotype has ten or more counts. The J gene is TRBJ2-2, the V gene TRBV7-8; 14 bases are a match to TRBD2. The V gene end was trimmed by 5 bases and the J gene end by 4 bases; junction bases not matched to a gene: 18. CDR1 is SGHVS, CDR2 FQNEAQ, per germline. The CDR3 length is 21 residues. CDR3 amino acids: CASSPLLWGGTSGSGTGELFF. For the CDR3, the DNA is TGTGCCAGCAGCCCACTACTTTGGGGCGGGACTAGCGGGAGTGGCACCGGGGAGCTGTTTTTT. The entire variable domain, with the rest obtained from reference TRBV7-8 and TRBJ2-2, is as follows: GAGVSQSPRYKVAKRGQDVALRCDPISGHVSLFWYQQALGQGPEFLTYFQNEAQLDKSGLPSDRFFAERPEGSVSTLKIQRTQQEDSAVYLCASSPLLWGGTSGSGTGELFFGEGSRLTVL.

In this sample, this clonotype turned up once. The chain links TRBV15 to TRBJ2-1; the match to TRBD2 covers 11 bases. V gave up 3 bases and J gave up 4 bases; unmatched junction bases: 5. The CDR3 is 16 amino acids. Per the germline V gene, CDR1 is LNHNV and CDR2 is YYDKDF (reference sequence). The DNA for the CDR3 is TGTGCCACCAGCAGCATTTCTAGCGGGAGGTACAATGAGCAGTTCTTC. This codes for CATSSISSGRYNEQFF.

This clonotype was recorded at least ten times. The V and J genes are TRBV12-3 or TRBV12-4 and TRBJ2-6; no firm D call. The length of the CDR3 is 14 residues. With 5 bases removed from V and 0 bases from J, the gap between germline ends came to 5 bases. CDR3 in amino acids: CASSGVSGANVLTF. Written as DNA, the CDR3 is TGTGCCAGCAGTGGGGTCTCTGGGGCCAACGTCCTGACTTTC.

The chain is built from TRBV4-2 and TRBJ1-6; D might be TRBD1 (5 bases). The CDR3 is 16 residues long. V dropped 4 bases and J dropped 8 bases, with 18 bases sitting between them. CDR1 and CDR2 from the germline V gene are LGHNA and YNFKEQ. In nucleotides, the CDR3 is TGTGCCAGCAGCCTTTCAGGGAAGTCGGGCGATTCACCCCTCCACTTT. It codes for CASSLSGKSGDSPLHF.

This clonotype showed up many times. The chain has TRBV6-1 and TRBJ2-2; 10 bases fit TRBD2. Germline V gene sequence: CDR1 MNHNS, CDR2 SASEGT. With 4 bases clipped from V and 9 bases from J, the junction kept 8 bases outside the gene matches. This CDR3 is 15 amino acids long. The CDR3 is CASSAGLAGGRELFF. CDR3 DNA sequence: TGTGCCAGCAGTGCCGGGTTAGCGGGAGGTCGGGAGCTGTTTTTT.

The table lists this clonotype with many counts. This chain uses TRBV25-1 with TRBJ2-5; D not certain. CDR1 and CDR2 from the germline V gene are MGHDK and SYGVNS. This CDR3 has 17 residues. Deletions cut 0 bases from V and 2 bases from J, with 16 bases between. The CDR3, as DNA: TGTGCCAGCAGTGAATATATGGGGTTGGGTGGGCAAGAGACCCAGTACTTC. Its translation is CASSEYMGLGGQETQYF.

This clonotype was picked up many times. The chain is built from TRBV20-1 and TRBJ2-3, with 7 positions matching TRBD2. This CDR3 comprises 15 residues. V gave up 6 bases and J gave up 2 bases; unmatched junction bases: 11. Germline assignment: CDR1 DFQATT and CDR2 SNEGSKA (reference sequence). For the CDR3, the DNA is TGCAGTGCCCAAACCAGGGCGGGAGTCACAGATACGCAGTATTTT. Residues: CSAQTRAGVTDTQYF.

This clonotype was seen a few times. This chain joins TRBV20-1 and TRBJ2-7, with a possible D match to TRBD1 (6 bases). Trimming took off 0 bases at V and 3 bases at J, with 15 bases between the two ends. In germline, CDR1 is DFQATT, CDR2 SNEGSKA (reference sequence). There are 15 residues in the CDR3. CDR3 in DNA: TGCAGTGCTAGAGATAGGCAGGGGACCCTCTACGAGCAGTACTTC. Translated: CSARDRQGTLYEQYF.

This clonotype was seen ten or more times. The rearrangement joins TRBV6-5 to TRBJ2-3; a possible D gene is TRBD1 (6 bases). The CDR3 contains 16 residues. CDR1 and CDR2 (germline): MNHEY, SVGAGI. V was pared by 3 bases and J by 1 base, with 14 bases between. DNA for the CDR3: TGTGCCAGCAGTTATAGGGGACACTCCCGCACAGATACGCAGTATTTT. It is translated as CASSYRGHSRTDTQYF.

This clonotype was recorded at least ten times. V and J are TRBV27 and TRBJ2-7; tentatively, D is TRBD1 (6 bases). Germline CDR1 MNHEY, CDR2 SMNVEV (reference sequence). The V and J ends lost 4 bases and 2 bases respectively, with 9 bases between them. The CDR3 is 13 amino acids. Here the CDR3 DNA reads TGTGCCAGCAGTTACAGGGTTACCTACGAGCAGTACTTC. Translation gives CASSYRVTYEQYF.

This clonotype was counted ten times or more. The V and J genes are TRBV27 and TRBJ2-2; D might be TRBD1 (5 bases). CDR1 and CDR2 from the germline V gene are MNHEY and SMNVEV (reference sequence). Between the trimmed V and J ends, which lost 6 bases and 2 bases, there was a span of 16 bases. The CDR3 covers 16 residues. For the CDR3, the DNA is TGTGCCAGCAGCCCACTCTCCAGGGCTAACACCGGGGAGCTGTTTTTT. Amino acid sequence: CASSPLSRANTGELFF.

This clonotype has a count of ten or more. V is TRBV5-4 and J is TRBJ2-1, with D tentatively TRBD2 (5 bases). Germline V gene lookup returns CDR1 SGHNT and CDR2 YYREEE (reference sequence). This CDR3 contains 15 residues. Trimming pared 4 bases from V and 2 bases from J, leaving 13 bases between. DNA of the CDR3: TGTGCCAGCAGCGCCGAGAGGGTGGCCTACAATGAGCAGTTCTTC. Protein product: CASSAERVAYNEQFF.

This clonotype was recorded at least ten times. This CDR3 reads CSVGGPGDGGELFF. The DNA of the CDR3 is TGCAGCGTTGGGGGCCCGGGGGACGGCGGGGAGCTGTTTTTT. The rearrangement uses TRBV29-1 and TRBJ2-2; D is possibly TRBD2 (6 bases). Germline CDR1 SQVTM, CDR2 ANQGSEA. V was cut by 4 bases and J by 7 bases, with 16 bases left in between. The CDR3 covers 14 residues.

This clonotype was counted only a few times. The gene calls are TRBV4-2 and TRBJ2-7; 7 positions match TRBD2. The CDR3 extends over 15 amino acids. Germline assignment: CDR1 LGHNA and CDR2 YNFKEQ. V shed 1 base and J 4 bases; nucleotides not matched to a gene: 7. The CDR3 sequence is CASSQVTGGSYEQYF. The DNA of the CDR3 is TGTGCCAGCAGCCAAGTAACGGGGGGTTCTTACGAGCAGTACTTC.